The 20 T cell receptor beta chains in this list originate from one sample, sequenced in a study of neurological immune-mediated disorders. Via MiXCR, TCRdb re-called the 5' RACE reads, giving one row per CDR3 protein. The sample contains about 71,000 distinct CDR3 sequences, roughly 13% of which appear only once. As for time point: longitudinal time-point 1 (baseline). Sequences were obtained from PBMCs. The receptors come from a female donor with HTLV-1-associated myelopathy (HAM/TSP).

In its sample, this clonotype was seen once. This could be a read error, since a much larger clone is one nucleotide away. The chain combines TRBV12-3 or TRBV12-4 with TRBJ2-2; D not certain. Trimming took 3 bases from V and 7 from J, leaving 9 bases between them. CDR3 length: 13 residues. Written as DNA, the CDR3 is TGTGCCAGCAGTTTCTACTCTGGCGGGGAGCTGTTTTTT. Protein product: CASSFYSGGELFF.

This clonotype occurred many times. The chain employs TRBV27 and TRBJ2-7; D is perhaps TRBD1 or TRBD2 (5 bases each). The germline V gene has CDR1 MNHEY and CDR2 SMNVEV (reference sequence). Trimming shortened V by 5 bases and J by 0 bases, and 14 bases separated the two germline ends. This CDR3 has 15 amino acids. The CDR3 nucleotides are TGTGCCAGCAGTGCCCGCCGAGGGACCTCCTACGAGCAGTACTTC. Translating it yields CASSARRGTSYEQYF.

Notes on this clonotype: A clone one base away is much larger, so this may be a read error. In DNA, the CDR3 is TGTGCCATCAGTGATTGCAGCGGGCCACAGACCCAGTACTTC. Amino acids: CAISDCSGPQTQYF. This rearrangement joins TRBV10-3 to TRBJ2-5, with D maybe TRBD2 (6 bases). The CDR3 runs 14 residues. CDR1 ENHRY and CDR2 SYGVKD come from the germline V gene. V dropped 3 bases and J dropped 6 bases, with 14 bases sitting between them.

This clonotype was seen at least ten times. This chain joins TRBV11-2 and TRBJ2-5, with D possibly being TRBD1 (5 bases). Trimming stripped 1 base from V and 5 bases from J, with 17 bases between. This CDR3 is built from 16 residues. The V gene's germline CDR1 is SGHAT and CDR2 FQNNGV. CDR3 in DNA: TGTGCCAGCAGCTTAGCCACTCTAGGGGCCGGCGAGACCCAGTACTTC. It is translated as CASSLATLGAGETQYF.

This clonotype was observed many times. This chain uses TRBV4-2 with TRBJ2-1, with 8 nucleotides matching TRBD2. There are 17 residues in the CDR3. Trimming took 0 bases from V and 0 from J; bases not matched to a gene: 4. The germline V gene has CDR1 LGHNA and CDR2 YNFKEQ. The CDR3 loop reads CASSQDLAGSSYNEQFF. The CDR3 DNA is TGTGCCAGCAGCCAAGATCTAGCGGGTAGCTCCTACAATGAGCAGTTCTTC.

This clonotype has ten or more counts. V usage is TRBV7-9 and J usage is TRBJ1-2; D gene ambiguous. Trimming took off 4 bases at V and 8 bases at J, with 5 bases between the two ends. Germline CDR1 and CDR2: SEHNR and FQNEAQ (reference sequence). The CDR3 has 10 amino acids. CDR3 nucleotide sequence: TGTGCCAGCAGCTCTCCGGGCTACACCTTC. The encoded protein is CASSSPGYTF.

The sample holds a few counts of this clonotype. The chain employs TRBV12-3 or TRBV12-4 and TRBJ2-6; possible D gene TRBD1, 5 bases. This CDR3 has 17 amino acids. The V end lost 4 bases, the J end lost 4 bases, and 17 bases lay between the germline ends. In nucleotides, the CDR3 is TGTGCCAGCAGTTCGCCCCGTGGGGCGGCGGGGGCCAACGTCCTGACTTTC. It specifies CASSSPRGAAGANVLTF.

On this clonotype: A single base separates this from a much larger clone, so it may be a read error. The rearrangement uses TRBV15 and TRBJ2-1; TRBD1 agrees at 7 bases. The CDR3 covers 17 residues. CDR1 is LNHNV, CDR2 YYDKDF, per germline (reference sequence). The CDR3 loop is CATNRVPNRGSYNEQFF. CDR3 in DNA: TGTGCTACCAACAGAGTCCCAAACAGGGGCTCCTACAATGAGCAGTTCTTC. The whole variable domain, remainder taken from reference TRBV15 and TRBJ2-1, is DAMVIQNPRYQVTQFGKPVTLSCSQTLNHNVMYWYQQKSSQAPKLLFHYYDKDFNNEADTPDNFQSRRPNTSFCFLDIRSPGLGDTAMYLCATNRVPNRGSYNEQFFGPGTRLTVL.

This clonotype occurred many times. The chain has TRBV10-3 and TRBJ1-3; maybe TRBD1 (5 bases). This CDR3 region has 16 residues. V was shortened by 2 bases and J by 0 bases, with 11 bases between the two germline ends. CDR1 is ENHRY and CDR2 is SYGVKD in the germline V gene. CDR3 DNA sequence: TGTGCCATCAGTGAGCCAGGTGACAGCTCTGGAAACACCATATATTTT. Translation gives CAISEPGDSSGNTIYF.

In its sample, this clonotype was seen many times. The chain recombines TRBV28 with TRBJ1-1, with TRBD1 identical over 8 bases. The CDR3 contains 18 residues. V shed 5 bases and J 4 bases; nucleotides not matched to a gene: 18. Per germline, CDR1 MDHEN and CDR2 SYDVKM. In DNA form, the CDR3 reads TGTGCCAGCAGTCTCTTCGCCGGGACAGGCAGCGGTGGCACTGAAGCTTTCTTT. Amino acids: CASSLFAGTGSGGTEAFF.

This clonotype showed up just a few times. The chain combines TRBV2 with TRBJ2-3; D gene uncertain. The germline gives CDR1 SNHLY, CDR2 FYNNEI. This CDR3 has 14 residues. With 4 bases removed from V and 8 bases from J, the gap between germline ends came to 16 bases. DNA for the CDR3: TGTGCCAGCAGTGGAGGAATAGTCCCAGCTACGCAGTATTTT. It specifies CASSGGIVPATQYF.

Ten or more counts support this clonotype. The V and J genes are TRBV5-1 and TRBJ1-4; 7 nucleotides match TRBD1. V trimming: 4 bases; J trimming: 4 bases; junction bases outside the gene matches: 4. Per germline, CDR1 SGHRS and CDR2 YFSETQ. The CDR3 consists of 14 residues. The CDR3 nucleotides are TGCGCCAGCAGCGAGGGACAGCTTAATGAAAAACTGTTTTTT. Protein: CASSEGQLNEKLFF.

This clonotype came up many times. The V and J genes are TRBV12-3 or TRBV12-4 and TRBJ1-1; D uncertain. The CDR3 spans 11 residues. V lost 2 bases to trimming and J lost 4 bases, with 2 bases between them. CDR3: CASSLSTEAFF. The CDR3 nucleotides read TGTGCCAGCAGTTTATCCACTGAAGCTTTCTTT.

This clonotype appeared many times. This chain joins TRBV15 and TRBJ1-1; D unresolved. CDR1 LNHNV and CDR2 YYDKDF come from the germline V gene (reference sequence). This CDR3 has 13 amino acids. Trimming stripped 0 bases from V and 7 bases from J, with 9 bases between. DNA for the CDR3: TGTGCCACCAGCAGAGATTGGAGAGATGAAGCTTTCTTT. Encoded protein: CATSRDWRDEAFF.

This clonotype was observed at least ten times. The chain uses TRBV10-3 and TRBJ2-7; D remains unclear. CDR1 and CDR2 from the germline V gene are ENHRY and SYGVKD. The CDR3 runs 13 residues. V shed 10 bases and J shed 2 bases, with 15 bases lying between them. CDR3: CATPLPDPYEQYF. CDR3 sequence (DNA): TGTGCCACCCCCCTCCCGGATCCCTACGAGCAGTACTTC.

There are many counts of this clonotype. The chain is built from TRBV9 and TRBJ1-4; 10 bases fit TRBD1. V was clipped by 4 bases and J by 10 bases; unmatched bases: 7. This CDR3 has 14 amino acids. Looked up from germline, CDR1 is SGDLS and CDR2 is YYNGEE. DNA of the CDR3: TGTGCCAGCAGCCCAGGGACAGGGGTCGCAAAACTGTTTTTT. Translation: CASSPGTGVAKLFF. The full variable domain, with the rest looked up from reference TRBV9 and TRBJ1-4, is DSGVTQTPKHLITATGQRVTLRCSPRSGDLSVYWYQQSLDQGLQFLIQYYNGEERAKGNILERFSAQQFPDLHSELNLSSLELGDSALYFCASSPGTGVAKLFFGSGTQLSVL.

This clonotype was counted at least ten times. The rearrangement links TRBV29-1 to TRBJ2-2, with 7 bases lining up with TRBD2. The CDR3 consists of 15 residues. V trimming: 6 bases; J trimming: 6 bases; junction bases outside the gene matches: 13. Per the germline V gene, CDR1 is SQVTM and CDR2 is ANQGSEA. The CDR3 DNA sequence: TGCAGCGTCGGCTTCGGCAGGGACTATCCCGGGGAGCTGTTTTTT. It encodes CSVGFGRDYPGELFF.

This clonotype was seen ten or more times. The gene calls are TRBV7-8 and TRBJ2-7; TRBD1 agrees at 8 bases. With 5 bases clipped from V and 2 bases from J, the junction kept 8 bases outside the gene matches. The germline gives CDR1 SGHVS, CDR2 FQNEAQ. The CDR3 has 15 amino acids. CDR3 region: CASSHGQGGPYEQYF. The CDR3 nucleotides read TGTGCCAGCAGCCATGGACAGGGTGGTCCCTACGAGCAGTACTTC.

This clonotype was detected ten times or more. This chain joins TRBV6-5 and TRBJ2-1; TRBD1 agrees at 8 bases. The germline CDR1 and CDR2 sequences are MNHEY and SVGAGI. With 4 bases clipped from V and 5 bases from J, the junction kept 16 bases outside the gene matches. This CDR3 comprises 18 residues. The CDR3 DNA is TGTGCCAGCAGTTGGACAGGGATCGACCCCCGCGTGGACAATGAGCAGTTCTTC. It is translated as CASSWTGIDPRVDNEQFF.

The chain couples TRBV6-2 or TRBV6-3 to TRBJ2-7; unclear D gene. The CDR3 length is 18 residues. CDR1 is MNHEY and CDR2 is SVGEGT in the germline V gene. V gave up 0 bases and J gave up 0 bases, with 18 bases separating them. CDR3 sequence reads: CASSYSVRAPLSSYEQYF. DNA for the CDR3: TGTGCCAGCAGTTACTCTGTTCGGGCCCCCTTGAGCTCCTACGAGCAGTACTTC.